The subject of this entry is one T cell receptor beta chain. This clonotype was counted many times. What antigen it recognizes has not been identified. Base qualities are not provided; no much larger clone lies one nucleotide away. This specimen comes from a study of spatial heterogeneity in lung cancer (dated by TCRdb to 2018 to 2020). For the study in its entirety: Beta-chain transcripts were consistently detected in greater numbers than alpha-chain transcripts, which likely reflected higher beta-chain transcript abundance. TCR alpha and beta repertoires were quantitatively compared across multiple tumor regions, matched nontumor lung and blood in non-small cell lung cancer. In the raw uncorrected reads, each unique combination of TCR and UMI appeared more than ten times on average. Nonsynonymous mutation counts, determined by whole-exome sequencing of tumor tissue, were related to features of the TCR repertoire. Both alpha and beta chains were TCR-sequenced in a few hundred tumor regions, 64 matched nontumor lung samples and over 55 PBMC samples obtained at surgery. On the study overall, not on this receptor specifically: Additional single-cell paired TCR alpha and beta sequencing was considered necessary to confirm, at a functional level, the hypothesis that regional TCRs recognize regional mutations. Ubiquitous expanded tumor TCRs were found in blood more often at tumor resection than at routine follow-up.

The sample's time point label is to be understood as: sample taken at primary tumor resection. For TCR sequencing, whole RNA was extracted from tumor and nontumor lung tissue, or from cryopreserved PBMC samples, and no cell sorting was done. Samples were obtained from over 70 patients with early-stage, untreated non-small cell lung cancer from the lung TRACERx cohort. A patient was chosen for TCR sequencing only when enough RNA was available from at least two tumor regions. Library generation was performed with 5' RACE. Reads for this sample came from a NextSeq 500. In the TCR library protocol, a unique molecular identifier was attached to each TCR cDNA molecule so that PCR and sequencing errors could be corrected. On the authors' methods: TCR identification, UMI-based error correction and CDR3 extraction were performed with Decombinator tools. Expanded TCRs were defined as those above a frequency of 2 per 1,000, corresponding to the top 1% of the tumor frequency distribution. Renyi diversity was calculated using the R vegan package after each repertoire was subsampled 100 times to 5,000 TCRs. CDR3 similarity networks were constructed using string-kernel similarity of amino acid triplets, with links drawn between CDR3s whose pairwise similarity was above 0.82. TCRdb reran the public reads through fastp at Q25 and MiXCR, keeping productive beta chains. Rows with a matching CDR3 protein are joined into one entry that keeps the most common DNA and genes. The V and J calls shown here were made by TCRdb, not taken from the authors' results. The sample table shows tens of thousands of distinct CDR3 sequences, and approximately 5.2% are seen once. Around 25% of the sample is in the top ten clones.

CDR1 and CDR2 (SEHNR, FQNEAQ) derive from the germline V gene (reference sequence). Trimming takes 6 bases from V and 5 bases from J, and the germline ends sit 11 bases apart. The cysteine opens and the phenylalanine closes a CDR3 of 13 amino acids. The entry retains the CDR3 DNA only, 39 bases that are in frame from base 1. Recombination linked TRBV7-9 to TRBJ1-5; the D gene cannot be named for sure. The TCR originated in a female donor with early-stage non-small cell lung cancer. The input for sequencing was PBMCs, taken at surgery. CDR3 protein: CASSPRLDQPQHF. The DNA sequence is as follows: TGTGCCAGCAGTCCCCGTCTGGATCAGCCCCAGCATTTT.